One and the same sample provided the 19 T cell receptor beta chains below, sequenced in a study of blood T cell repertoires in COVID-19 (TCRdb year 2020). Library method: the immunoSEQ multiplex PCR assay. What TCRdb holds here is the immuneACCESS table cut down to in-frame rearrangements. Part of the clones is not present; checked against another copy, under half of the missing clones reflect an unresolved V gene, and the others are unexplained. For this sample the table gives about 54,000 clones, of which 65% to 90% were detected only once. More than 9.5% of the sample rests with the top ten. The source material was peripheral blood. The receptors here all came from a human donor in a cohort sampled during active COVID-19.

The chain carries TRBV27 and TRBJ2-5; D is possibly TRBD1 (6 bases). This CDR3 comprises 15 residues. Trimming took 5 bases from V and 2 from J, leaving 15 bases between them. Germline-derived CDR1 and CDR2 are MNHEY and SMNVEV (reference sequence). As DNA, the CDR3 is TGTGCCAGCAGTATAGACAGGACAGATCAAGAGACCCAGTACTTC. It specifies CASSIDRTDQETQYF.

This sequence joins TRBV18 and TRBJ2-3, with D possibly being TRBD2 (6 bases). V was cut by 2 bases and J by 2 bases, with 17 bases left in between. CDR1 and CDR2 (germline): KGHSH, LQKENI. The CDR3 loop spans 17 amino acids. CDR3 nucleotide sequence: TGTGCCAGCTCACCATATGGGGGAGGCTCCTACACAGATACGCAGTATTTT. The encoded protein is CASSPYGGGSYTDTQYF.

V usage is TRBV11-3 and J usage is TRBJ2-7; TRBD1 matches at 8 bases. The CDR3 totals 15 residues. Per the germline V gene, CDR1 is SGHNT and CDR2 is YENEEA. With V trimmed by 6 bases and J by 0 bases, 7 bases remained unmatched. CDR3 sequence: CASSFRTGSSYEQYF. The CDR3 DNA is TGTGCCAGCAGTTTTCGGACAGGGAGCTCCTACGAGCAGTACTTC.

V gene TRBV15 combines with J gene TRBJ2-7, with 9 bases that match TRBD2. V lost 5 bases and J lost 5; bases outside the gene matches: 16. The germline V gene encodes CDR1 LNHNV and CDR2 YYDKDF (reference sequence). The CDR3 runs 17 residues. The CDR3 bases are TGTGCCACCAGCCCTTCTGCAAGGGCGGGAGGGTGGAACGAGCAGTACTTC. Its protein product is CATSPSARAGGWNEQYF. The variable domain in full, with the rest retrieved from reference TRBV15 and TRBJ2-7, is DAMVIQNPRYQVTQFGKPVTLSCSQTLNHNVMYWYQQKSSQAPKLLFHYYDKDFNNEADTPDNFQSRRPNTSFCFLDIRSPGLGDTAMYLCATSPSARAGGWNEQYFGPGTRLTVT.

The CDR3 DNA reads TGCGCCAGCAGCCAATCCATCCCGGACAAGCCATACTCTGGAAACACCATATATTTT. Residues: CASSQSIPDKPYSGNTIYF. V and J are TRBV4-1 and TRBJ1-3; D might be TRBD1 (5 bases). Trimming left V 2 bases short and J 0 bases short, with 20 bases between. The germline V gene has CDR1 MGHRA and CDR2 YSYEKL. CDR3 length equals 19 residues.

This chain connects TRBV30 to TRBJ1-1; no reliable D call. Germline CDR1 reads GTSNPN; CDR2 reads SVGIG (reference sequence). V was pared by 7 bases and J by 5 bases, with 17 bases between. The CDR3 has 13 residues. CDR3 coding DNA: TGTGCCTATGCAGCGGGGTTGGAGACTGAAGCTTTCTTT. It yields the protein CAYAAGLETEAFF.

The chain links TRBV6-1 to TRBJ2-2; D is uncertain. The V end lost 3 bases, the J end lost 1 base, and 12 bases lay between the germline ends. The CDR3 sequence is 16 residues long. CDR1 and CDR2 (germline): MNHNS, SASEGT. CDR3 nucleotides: TGTGCCAGCAGTGATAGACACTCGCTGAACACCGGGGAGCTGTTTTTT. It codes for CASSDRHSLNTGELFF.

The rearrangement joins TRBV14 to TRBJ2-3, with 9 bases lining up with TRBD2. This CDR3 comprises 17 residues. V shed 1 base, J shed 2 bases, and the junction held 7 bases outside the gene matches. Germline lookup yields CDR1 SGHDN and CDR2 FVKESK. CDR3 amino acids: CASSQGFTSGFTDTQYF. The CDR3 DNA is TGTGCCAGCAGCCAAGGATTTACTAGCGGGTTCACAGATACGCAGTATTTT. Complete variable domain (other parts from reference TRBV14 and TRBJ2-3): EAGVTQFPSHSVIEKGQTVTLRCDPISGHDNLYWYRRVMGKEIKFLLHFVKESKQDESGMPNNRFLAERTGGTYSTLKVQPAELEDSGVYFCASSQGFTSGFTDTQYFGPGTRLTVL.

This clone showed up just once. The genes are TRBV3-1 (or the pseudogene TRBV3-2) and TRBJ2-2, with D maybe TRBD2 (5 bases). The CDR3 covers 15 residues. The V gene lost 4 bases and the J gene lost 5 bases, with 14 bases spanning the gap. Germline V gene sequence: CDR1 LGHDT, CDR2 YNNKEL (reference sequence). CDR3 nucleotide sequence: TGTGCCAGCAGCCCCCCGGAGGTTACTACCGGGGAGCTGTTTTTT. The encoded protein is CASSPPEVTTGELFF.

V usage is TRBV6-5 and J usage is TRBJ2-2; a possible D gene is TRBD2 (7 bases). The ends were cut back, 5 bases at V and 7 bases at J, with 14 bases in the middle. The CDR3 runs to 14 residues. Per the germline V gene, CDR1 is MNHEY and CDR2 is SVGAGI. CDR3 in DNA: TGTGCCAGCAGTATCCAGGGGAGGGGCGGGGAGCTGTTTTTT. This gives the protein CASSIQGRGGELFF.

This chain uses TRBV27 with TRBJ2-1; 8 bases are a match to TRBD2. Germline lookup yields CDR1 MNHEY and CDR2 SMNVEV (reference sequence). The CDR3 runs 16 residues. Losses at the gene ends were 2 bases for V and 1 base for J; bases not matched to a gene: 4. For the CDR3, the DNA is TGTGCCAGCAGTTTACTGGCGGGAGGTTCCTACAATGAGCAGTTCTTC. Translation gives CASSLLAGGSYNEQFF.

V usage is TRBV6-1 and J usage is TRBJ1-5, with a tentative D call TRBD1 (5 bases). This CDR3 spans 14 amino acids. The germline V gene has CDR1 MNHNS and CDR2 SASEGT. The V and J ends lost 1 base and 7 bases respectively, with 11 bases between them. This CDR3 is CASSEGREGQPQHF. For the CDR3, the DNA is TGTGCCAGCAGTGAAGGCAGGGAAGGGCAGCCCCAGCATTTT.

The CDR3 reads CASSLAQGQPQHF. The CDR3 region has the DNA TGTGCCAGCAGCTTAGCGCAGGGTCAGCCCCAGCATTTT. V usage is TRBV7-9 and J usage is TRBJ1-5, with TRBD1 as a possible D gene (5 bases). Germline V gives CDR1 SEHNR, CDR2 FQNEAQ (reference sequence). This CDR3 contains 13 residues. With 0 bases removed from V and 6 bases from J, the gap between germline ends came to 6 bases.

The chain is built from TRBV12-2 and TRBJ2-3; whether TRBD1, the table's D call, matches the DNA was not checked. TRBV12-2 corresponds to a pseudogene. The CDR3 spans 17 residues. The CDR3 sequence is CASRSGLPGQSTDTQYF. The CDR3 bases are TGTGCAAGTCGCTCCGGGCTGCCGGGACAGTCCACAGATACGCAGTATTTT.

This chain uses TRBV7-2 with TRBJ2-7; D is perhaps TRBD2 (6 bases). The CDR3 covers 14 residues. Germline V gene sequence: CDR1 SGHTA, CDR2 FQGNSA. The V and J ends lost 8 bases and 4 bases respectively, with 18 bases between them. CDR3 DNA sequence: TGTGCCAGCGGATCAAGACTAGTGCGGTACGAGCAGTACTTC. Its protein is CASGSRLVRYEQYF.

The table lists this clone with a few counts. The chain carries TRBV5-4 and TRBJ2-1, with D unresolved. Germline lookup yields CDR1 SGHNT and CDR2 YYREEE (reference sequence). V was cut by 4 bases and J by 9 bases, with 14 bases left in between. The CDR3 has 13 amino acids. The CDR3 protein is CASSRGELPEQFF. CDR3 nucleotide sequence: TGTGCCAGCAGCCGAGGAGAGCTACCTGAGCAGTTCTTC.

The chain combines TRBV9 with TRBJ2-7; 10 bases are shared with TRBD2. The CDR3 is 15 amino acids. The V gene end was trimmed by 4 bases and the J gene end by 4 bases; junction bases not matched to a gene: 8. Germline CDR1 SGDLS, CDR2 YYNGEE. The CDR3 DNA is TGTGCCAGCAGCCCCCGGGGTAGCGGGAGGTACGAGCAGTACTTC. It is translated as CASSPRGSGRYEQYF. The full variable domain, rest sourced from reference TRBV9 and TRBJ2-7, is DSGVTQTPKHLITATGQRVTLRCSPRSGDLSVYWYQQSLDQGLQFLIQYYNGEERAKGNILERFSAQQFPDLHSELNLSSLELGDSALYFCASSPRGSGRYEQYFGPGTRLTVT.

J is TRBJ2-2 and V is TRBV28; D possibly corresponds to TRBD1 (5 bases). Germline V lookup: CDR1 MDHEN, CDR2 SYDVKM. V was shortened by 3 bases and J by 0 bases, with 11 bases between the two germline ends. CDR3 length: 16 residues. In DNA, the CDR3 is TGTGCCAGCAGTTTGGCCTCGACAGCGAACACCGGGGAGCTGTTTTTT. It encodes CASSLASTANTGELFF.

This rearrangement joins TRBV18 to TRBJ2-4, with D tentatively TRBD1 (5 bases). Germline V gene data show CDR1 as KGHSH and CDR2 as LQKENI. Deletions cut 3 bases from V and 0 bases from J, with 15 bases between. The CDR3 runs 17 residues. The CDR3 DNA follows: TGTGCCAGCTCACCCCCCAGGGCAGGGCTAGCCAAAAACATTCAGTACTTC. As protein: CASSPPRAGLAKNIQYF.